What follows are 19 T cell receptor beta chains derived from one specimen sequenced in a study of T cell responses to AZD1222 COVID-19 vaccine (dated by TCRdb to the early 2020s). In the paper's terms, the time point label means: baseline before first vaccination. Library prep was done by the immunoSEQ multiplex PCR assay. This is the immuneACCESS table as TCRdb keeps it, with only in-frame sequences that have V and J called. A part of the clones is gone; compared with another copy, unresolved V genes explain less than half, and the rest is unexplained. Counted in this sample were some 140,000 clones; approximately 90% of them appeared once. The ten biggest clones cover roughly 2% of the sample. The sequenced sample was peripheral blood, obtained on day 0 of AZD1222 vaccination. These receptors all come from an adult in good health.

The chain uses TRBV3-1 (or the pseudogene TRBV3-2) and TRBJ1-1; D might be TRBD1 (6 bases). V was shortened by 2 bases and J by 5 bases, with 15 bases between the two germline ends. This CDR3 has 15 residues. From germline, CDR1 is LGHDT and CDR2 YNNKEL (reference sequence). The CDR3 DNA reads as TGTGCCAGCAGCCAAAGGGGGGGAGGAAATACTGAAGCTTTCTTT. Its translation: CASSQRGGGNTEAFF.

The sample holds a few counts of this clone. The rearrangement links TRBV5-1 to TRBJ2-1; unclear D gene. The V end lost 0 bases, the J end lost 7 bases, and 11 bases lay between the germline ends. Germline V gene lookup returns CDR1 SGHRS and CDR2 YFSETQ. The CDR3 loop spans 14 amino acids. The CDR3, as DNA: TGCGCCAGCAGCTTGGCCGAGGTGGGGAATGAGCAGTTCTTC. The encoded protein is CASSLAEVGNEQFF.

This clone was counted once. The chain employs TRBV19 and TRBJ1-1; D gene uncertain. The V and J ends lost 10 bases and 1 base respectively, with 13 bases between them. CDR1 is LNHDA and CDR2 is SQIVND in the germline V gene (reference sequence). The CDR3 length is 13 residues. Here the CDR3 reads CATGEHSNTEAFF. CDR3 nucleotides: TGTGCCACTGGGGAGCATTCGAACACTGAAGCTTTCTTT.

The gene calls are TRBV2 and TRBJ1-5, with a tentative D call TRBD1 (5 bases). Trimming removed 4 bases from V and 6 bases from J, with 16 bases in between. The length of the CDR3 is 15 residues. Germline values: CDR1 SNHLY, CDR2 FYNNEI. CDR3 loop: CASSALGGGAQPQHF. The CDR3 coding sequence is TGTGCCAGCAGTGCCCTCGGAGGAGGGGCTCAGCCCCAGCATTTT.

This clone was counted between two and nine times. This chain's CDR3 is CASSPSPGNGDGYTF. Here the CDR3 DNA reads TGTGCCAGCAGCCCCTCCCCCGGGAACGGGGACGGCTACACCTTC. The gene calls are TRBV7-3 and TRBJ1-2; D possibly corresponds to TRBD1 (5 bases). This CDR3 contains 15 residues. Trimming shortened V by 5 bases and J by 8 bases, and 21 bases separated the two germline ends. Germline V gene sequence: CDR1 SGHTA, CDR2 FQGTGA.

The chain combines TRBV28 with TRBJ1-1; a possible D gene is TRBD1 (5 bases). The V gene's germline CDR1 is MDHEN and CDR2 SYDVKM. V lost 1 base and J 5 bases, leaving 17 bases between the germline ends. CDR3 size: 16 residues. CDR3 in DNA: TGTGCCAGCAGTTTATTACAAGGGGCGCAAGGTACTGAAGCTTTCTTT. It specifies CASSLLQGAQGTEAFF.

The V gene is TRBV2, the J gene TRBJ2-1, with 12 bases that match TRBD2. The V gene's germline CDR1 is SNHLY and CDR2 FYNNEI. Germline trimming cut 9 bases from V and 10 bases from J; bases unmatched to any gene: 7. The CDR3 covers 13 residues. The CDR3 coding sequence is TGTGCCAGTCGACTAGCGGGAGTCATCGAGCAGTTCTTC. This translates into CASRLAGVIEQFF.

The chain has TRBV30 and TRBJ2-1; D ambiguous. The length of the CDR3 is 13 residues. CDR1 and CDR2 from the germline V gene are GTSNPN and SVGIG (reference sequence). V shed 0 bases and J shed 7 bases, with 10 bases lying between them. The CDR3 protein is CAWSVHPINEQFF. CDR3 coding DNA: TGTGCCTGGAGTGTCCATCCCATTAATGAGCAGTTCTTC.

The V gene is TRBV5-1, the J gene TRBJ1-3; a weak D match, TRBD1 (5 bases). CDR1 and CDR2 from the germline V gene are SGHRS and YFSETQ. The CDR3 is made up of 15 amino acids. The V end lost 3 bases, the J end lost 0 bases, and 10 bases lay between the germline ends. CDR3: CASSYQGDSGNTIYF. DNA of the CDR3: TGCGCCAGCAGCTATCAGGGAGACTCTGGAAACACCATATATTTT.

The V gene is TRBV7-8, the J gene TRBJ2-7, with 13 bases aligning to TRBD2. Trimming removed 0 bases from V and 4 bases from J; junction bases left unmatched: 6. Germline CDR1 is SGHVS and CDR2 is FQNEAQ. This CDR3 contains 17 residues. The chain's CDR3 is CASSLALALAGGYEQYF. The CDR3 DNA sequence: TGTGCCAGCAGCTTAGCGCTGGCACTAGCGGGAGGGTACGAGCAGTACTTC.

V is TRBV29-1 and J is TRBJ1-1; 7 positions match TRBD1. Trimming removed 7 bases from V and 0 bases from J; junction bases left unmatched: 5. Germline V gene sequence: CDR1 SQVTM, CDR2 ANQGSEA. The CDR3 is 13 residues long. DNA of the CDR3: TGCAGCGGGGCCAGGGGGATGAACACTGAAGCTTTCTTT. This sequence encodes CSGARGMNTEAFF.

The rearrangement joins TRBV5-1 to TRBJ1-1, with TRBD1 identical over 8 bases. The CDR3 runs to 14 residues. V lost 3 bases to trimming and J lost 1 base; unmatched junction nucleotides: 2. The V gene's germline CDR1 is SGHRS and CDR2 YFSETQ. Here the CDR3 reads CASSSDRENTEAFF. The CDR3 DNA follows: TGCGCCAGCAGCTCGGACAGGGAGAACACTGAAGCTTTCTTT.

The CDR3 region is CASRSTNAGNTEAFF. CDR3 sequence (DNA): TGTGCCAGCAGGTCGACCAACGCAGGGAACACTGAAGCTTTCTTT. This chain joins TRBV7-9 and TRBJ1-1; no clear D gene. Trimming stripped 6 bases from V and 1 base from J, with 15 bases between. There are 15 residues in the CDR3. Germline loops: CDR1 SEHNR, CDR2 FQNEAQ (reference sequence).

This clone appeared a single time. The J gene is TRBJ1-3, the V gene TRBV6-5; a weak D match, TRBD1 (5 bases). CDR3 length equals 14 residues. Germline CDR1 and CDR2: MNHEY and SVGAGI. V gave up 3 bases and J gave up 7 bases, with 13 bases separating them. In DNA, the CDR3 is TGTGCCAGCAGTTATGGTTCAGGGATGAACACCATATATTTT. It is translated as CASSYGSGMNTIYF.

The chain couples TRBV10-1 to TRBJ2-3; a weak D match, TRBD1 (5 bases). V dropped 3 bases and J dropped 0 bases, with 16 bases sitting between them. Germline V CDR1 and CDR2: WNHNN, SYGVQD (reference sequence). CDR3 length: 17 amino acids. The CDR3 DNA follows: TGCGCCAGCAGTGAAATTTTGTGGGGCCCTAGCACAGATACGCAGTATTTT. Amino acid sequence: CASSEILWGPSTDTQYF.

V is TRBV6-6 and J is TRBJ1-1, with 11 bases matching TRBD1. The germline V gene encodes CDR1 MNHNY and CDR2 SVGAGI (reference sequence). The CDR3 extends over 15 amino acids. Losses at the gene ends were 5 bases for V and 0 bases for J; bases not matched to a gene: 2. CDR3 in DNA: TGTGCCAGCAGTCGGGACAGGGGGATGAACACTGAAGCTTTCTTT. Protein product: CASSRDRGMNTEAFF.

The J gene is TRBJ1-5, the V gene TRBV2; D unclear. V lost 8 bases to trimming and J lost 2 bases, with 4 bases between them. Germline V lookup: CDR1 SNHLY, CDR2 FYNNEI. The CDR3 has 11 residues. The CDR3 region has the DNA TGTGCCAGCGGCGGCAATCAGCCCCAGCATTTT. Protein product: CASGGNQPQHF.

In regard to this clone: Distinct nucleotide sequences in the sample also encode this CDR3. The chain has TRBV9 and TRBJ2-1, with TRBD1 identical over 7 bases. The CDR3 extends over 15 amino acids. The junction had 3 bases not matched to a gene; V was cut back by 3 bases and J by 0 bases. Germline V gene sequence: CDR1 SGDLS, CDR2 YYNGEE. The chain's CDR3 is CASSGRQGSYNEQFF. The CDR3 nucleotides are TGTGCCAGCAGCGGAAGACAGGGCTCCTACAATGAGCAGTTCTTC.

V gene TRBV24-1 combines with J gene TRBJ2-1; 10 bases line up with TRBD2. The germline gives CDR1 KGHDR, CDR2 SFDVKD. V was pared by 5 bases and J by 2 bases, with 2 bases of the junction left unmatched. This CDR3 spans 15 amino acids. CDR3 DNA sequence: TGTGCCACCAGTGGGGGACTAGCGACCTACAATGAGCAGTTCTTC. Its protein product is CATSGGLATYNEQFF.